The 8 T cell receptor beta chains below come from one sample, sequenced in a study of T cell responses to AZD1222 COVID-19 vaccine. The table came from immunoSEQ multiplex PCR; TCRdb's copy has only in-frame clones and leaves some out. The data contain around 80,000 clones, approximately 85% of them seen just once; the ten biggest clones take up more than 9%. Sequenced here: peripheral blood, sampled 28 days after the second AZD1222 dose. Source of these receptors: an adult who received the AZD1222 COVID-19 vaccine.

This clone appeared once. The chain carries TRBV6-5 and TRBJ1-5; D is unresolved. Between the trimmed V and J ends, which lost 5 bases and 4 bases, there was a span of 9 bases. The CDR3 has 13 amino acids. From germline, CDR1 is MNHEY and CDR2 SVGAGI. This CDR3 reads CASSQDGNQPQHF. DNA of the CDR3: TGTGCCAGCAGTCAGGACGGAAATCAGCCCCAGCATTTT.

This clone has just one count. V and J are TRBV6-5 and TRBJ2-5; 8 positions match TRBD1. The CDR3 runs to 14 residues. V was clipped by 8 bases and J by 4 bases; unmatched bases: 9. From germline, CDR1 is MNHEY and CDR2 SVGAGI. The CDR3 sequence is CASLRDRRAETQYF. CDR3 DNA: TGTGCCAGCCTCCGGGACAGGCGCGCAGAGACCCAGTACTTC.

The genes are TRBV9 and TRBJ1-2; D not resolved. CDR3 length: 14 amino acids. The V end was cut by 2 bases, the J end by 2 bases, with 10 bases between. Per the germline V gene, CDR1 is SGDLS and CDR2 is YYNGEE. The CDR3 DNA reads as TGTGCCAGCAGCGTTGACATAAACAACTATGGCTACACCTTC. It codes for CASSVDINNYGYTF.

The rearrangement links TRBV13 to TRBJ1-5; a weak D match, TRBD1 (6 bases). With 5 bases removed from V and 3 bases from J, the gap between germline ends came to 17 bases. This CDR3 region has 16 residues. The V gene's germline CDR1 is PRHDT and CDR2 FYEKMQ (reference sequence). The CDR3 DNA is TGTGCCAGCAGCACGGGGGGCAGGGAACTCAATCAGCCCCAGCATTTT. Protein product: CASSTGGRELNQPQHF.

V is TRBV28 and J is TRBJ1-3; unclear D gene. In germline, CDR1 is MDHEN, CDR2 SYDVKM. V lost 8 bases and J lost 4, with 6 bases in between. This CDR3 comprises 11 residues. DNA of the CDR3: TGTGCCAGCTTACCCGGAAACACCATATATTTT. Translated: CASLPGNTIYF. Using reference TRBV28 and TRBJ1-3 for the parts outside the CDR3, the full variable domain is DVKVTQSSRYLVKRTGEKVFLECVQDMDHENMFWYRQDPGLGLRLIYFSYDVKMKEKGDIPEGYSVSREKKERFSLILESASTNQTSMYLCASLPGNTIYFGEGSWLTVV.

The V call is TRBV10-2, the J call TRBJ2-7; 9 nucleotides match TRBD2. There are 15 residues in the CDR3. Per the germline V gene, CDR1 is WSHSY and CDR2 is SAAADI. J lost 3 bases, V lost 7 bases, and 10 bases had no gene match. In DNA, the CDR3 is TGCGCCAGCACATCCAGAGCGGGGGGCCACTACGAGCAGTACTTC. Protein sequence: CASTSRAGGHYEQYF.

The sample holds a few counts of this clone. This sequence joins TRBV2 and TRBJ1-5; the D gene is possibly TRBD1 (5 bases). The CDR3 has 15 residues. The germline V and J ends were trimmed by 4 bases and 6 bases, with 16 bases remaining between them. Germline CDR1 and CDR2: SNHLY and FYNNEI. The CDR3 sequence is CASSGGTTLVQPQHF. DNA of the CDR3: TGTGCCAGCAGTGGAGGGACGACCCTGGTTCAGCCCCAGCATTTT.

The J gene is TRBJ1-1, the V gene TRBV25-1; no firm D call. There are 15 residues in the CDR3. V was pared by 8 bases and J by 1 base, with 17 bases between. Per germline, CDR1 MGHDK and CDR2 SYGVNS. CDR3 nucleotide sequence: TGTGCCAGCGCACAGCCGGGAATTAAGAACACTGAAGCTTTCTTT. Amino acids: CASAQPGIKNTEAFF.